Listed below are T cell receptor beta chains from one sample, sequenced in a study of cytomegalovirus exposure and HLA in healthy donors. This table comes from immunoSEQ multiplex PCR, and its TCRdb copy is limited to in-frame clones, with some not included. The data contain fewer than 200,000 clones, more than 65% of them seen just once; the ten biggest clones take up about 3%. Sample: PBMCs. The receptors were sampled from a man aged 40-50 years in good health and CMV-seropositive. CDR3s include the opening cysteine and the closing phenylalanine or tryptophan. Fields, in order: V gene, J gene, clone size, D gene, CDR3 protein, CDR3 DNA. D genes are given only for firm matches. Rows give clone size only sometimes, using once, few, many, or a class for an expanded clone.

v_call: TRBV2
j_call: TRBJ1-4
clone_size: NA
d_call: NA
cdr3_aa: CASNGFEKLFF
cdr3_nt: TGTGCCAGCAACGGTTTTGAAAAACTGTTTTTT

v_call: TRBV25-1
j_call: TRBJ2-2
clone_size: NA
d_call: NA
cdr3_aa: CASSELRAKNTGELFF
cdr3_nt: TGTGCCAGCAGTGAATTGAGAGCCAAGAACACCGGGGAGCTGTTTTTT

v_call: TRBV9
j_call: TRBJ2-6
clone_size: NA
d_call: NA
cdr3_aa: CASSVSRAPGANVLTF
cdr3_nt: TGTGCCAGCAGCGTAAGCAGGGCTCCTGGGGCCAACGTCCTGACTTTC

v_call: TRBV18
j_call: TRBJ1-2
clone_size: NA
d_call: TRBD1
cdr3_aa: CASSLGGQDYGYTF
cdr3_nt: TGTGCCAGCTCACTGGGGGGACAGGACTATGGCTACACCTTC

v_call: TRBV11-2
j_call: TRBJ2-7
clone_size: NA
d_call: NA
cdr3_aa: CASSRTEAYEQYF
cdr3_nt: TGTGCCAGCAGCCGGACTGAAGCCTACGAGCAGTACTTC

v_call: TRBV7-2
j_call: TRBJ2-5
clone_size: once
d_call: NA
cdr3_aa: CASSGGASQETQYF
cdr3_nt: TGTGCCAGCAGCGGGGGGGCATCACAAGAGACCCAGTACTTC

v_call: TRBV4-2
j_call: TRBJ2-3
clone_size: once
d_call: TRBD2
cdr3_aa: CASSTRHGGGYSTDTQYF
cdr3_nt: TGTGCCAGCAGCACAAGACATGGCGGGGGGTACAGCACAGATACGCAGTATTTT

v_call: TRBV30
j_call: TRBJ1-5
clone_size: NA
d_call: NA
cdr3_aa: CARSVGGHQPQHF
cdr3_nt: TGTGCCCGGAGTGTGGGGGGACATCAGCCCCAGCATTTT

v_call: TRBV28
j_call: TRBJ1-5
clone_size: NA
d_call: TRBD1
cdr3_aa: CASSPLGQGDQPQHF
cdr3_nt: TGTGCCAGCAGTCCTCTCGGACAGGGAGATCAGCCCCAGCATTTT

v_call: TRBV6-5
j_call: TRBJ2-7
clone_size: once
d_call: TRBD2
cdr3_aa: CASRGRDEAPLEQYF
cdr3_nt: TGTGCCAGCAGGGGGAGGGACGAGGCGCCACTCGAGCAGTACTTC

v_call: TRBV18
j_call: TRBJ2-7
clone_size: NA
d_call: NA
cdr3_aa: CASSRQEGGVLEQYF
cdr3_nt: TGTGCCAGCTCACGACAAGAGGGGGGGGTACTTGAGCAGTACTTC

v_call: TRBV4-1
j_call: TRBJ2-6
clone_size: few
d_call: NA
cdr3_aa: CASSHPRAASSGANVLTF
cdr3_nt: TGCGCCAGCAGCCACCCCAGGGCGGCCAGCTCTGGGGCCAACGTCCTGACTTTC

v_call: TRBV6-1
j_call: TRBJ1-2
clone_size: many
d_call: TRBD1
cdr3_aa: CASSEEGQGGYGYTF
cdr3_nt: TGTGCCAGCAGTGAAGAGGGACAGGGAGGATATGGCTACACCTTC

v_call: TRBV10-3
j_call: TRBJ1-1
clone_size: NA
d_call: TRBD1
cdr3_aa: CAIQQGKNTEAFF
cdr3_nt: TGTGCCATCCAACAGGGGAAGAACACTGAAGCTTTCTTT

v_call: TRBV28
j_call: TRBJ2-7
clone_size: NA
d_call: TRBD2
cdr3_aa: CASSLPIRLAGSPYEQYF
cdr3_nt: TGTGCCAGCAGTTTACCAATTAGACTAGCGGGATCCCCCTACGAGCAGTACTTC

v_call: TRBV19
j_call: TRBJ2-3
clone_size: once
d_call: NA
cdr3_aa: CASRGRGRADTQYF
cdr3_nt: TGTGCCAGTAGAGGGAGAGGGCGGGCAGATACGCAGTATTTT

v_call: TRBV7-9
j_call: TRBJ1-4
clone_size: NA
d_call: NA
cdr3_aa: CASSLAGSGDEKLFF
cdr3_nt: TGTGCCAGCAGCTTAGCGGGGTCGGGGGATGAAAAACTGTTTTTT

v_call: TRBV7-8
j_call: TRBJ2-5
clone_size: NA
d_call: TRBD1
cdr3_aa: CASSGRQGQETQYF
cdr3_nt: TGTGCCAGCAGCGGACGACAGGGGCAAGAGACCCAGTACTTC

v_call: TRBV11-2
j_call: TRBJ1-1
clone_size: NA
d_call: NA
cdr3_aa: CASSYFGTEAFF
cdr3_nt: TGTGCCAGCAGCTATTTCGGCACTGAAGCTTTCTTT

v_call: TRBV27
j_call: TRBJ2-5
clone_size: NA
d_call: TRBD1
cdr3_aa: CASSLSPPTGRNPQETQYF
cdr3_nt: TGTGCCAGCAGTTTATCCCCTCCGACAGGGCGCAATCCTCAAGAGACCCAGTACTTC

v_call: TRBV28
j_call: TRBJ2-7
clone_size: few
d_call: NA
cdr3_aa: CASRIGASASYEQYF
cdr3_nt: TGTGCCAGCAGGATCGGGGCTAGCGCCTCCTACGAGCAGTACTTC

v_call: TRBV5-1
j_call: TRBJ1-2
clone_size: once
d_call: NA
cdr3_aa: CASSVDSGGGYTF
cdr3_nt: TGCGCCAGCAGCGTCGACAGTGGTGGTGGCTACACCTTC

v_call: TRBV5-8
j_call: TRBJ2-3
clone_size: NA
d_call: TRBD1
cdr3_aa: CASSQRTGASTDTQYF
cdr3_nt: TGTGCCAGCAGTCAACGGACAGGGGCAAGCACAGATACGCAGTATTTT

v_call: TRBV30
j_call: TRBJ2-5
clone_size: NA
d_call: NA
cdr3_aa: CAWSAAGKQETQYF
cdr3_nt: TGTGCCTGGAGTGCGGCAGGTAAACAAGAGACCCAGTACTTC

v_call: TRBV7-9
j_call: TRBJ2-5
clone_size: NA
d_call: NA
cdr3_aa: CASSSYQETQYF
cdr3_nt: TGTGCCAGCAGCTCATACCAAGAGACCCAGTACTTC

v_call: TRBV10-3
j_call: TRBJ2-3
clone_size: NA
d_call: TRBD2
cdr3_aa: CATGEAGGTDTQYF
cdr3_nt: TGTGCCACCGGCGAGGCGGGGGGCACAGATACGCAGTATTTT

v_call: TRBV7-2
j_call: TRBJ1-2
clone_size: NA
d_call: NA
cdr3_aa: CASSLEREFYGYTF
cdr3_nt: TGTGCCAGCAGCTTAGAAAGGGAGTTCTATGGCTACACCTTC

v_call: TRBV7-6
j_call: TRBJ1-1
clone_size: NA
d_call: NA
cdr3_aa: CASSPLGVMNTEAFF
cdr3_nt: TGTGCCAGCAGCCCCTTGGGCGTAATGAACACTGAAGCTTTCTTT

v_call: TRBV6-5
j_call: TRBJ1-6
clone_size: NA
d_call: TRBD1
cdr3_aa: CASTRDRGNNSPLHF
cdr3_nt: TGTGCCAGCACCAGGGACAGGGGTAATAATTCACCCCTCCACTTT

v_call: TRBV18
j_call: TRBJ2-7
clone_size: few
d_call: TRBD1
cdr3_aa: CASSPGTGGPPSYEQYF
cdr3_nt: TGTGCCAGCTCACCGGGGACAGGGGGACCGCCCTCCTACGAGCAGTACTTC

v_call: TRBV6-6
j_call: TRBJ1-1
clone_size: NA
d_call: NA
cdr3_aa: CASSYGGGLEAFF
cdr3_nt: TGTGCCAGCAGTTACGGGGGGGGTTTAGAAGCTTTCTTT

v_call: TRBV5-4
j_call: TRBJ2-7
clone_size: NA
d_call: TRBD2
cdr3_aa: CASSSGGLSYEQYF
cdr3_nt: TGTGCCAGCAGCTCGGGGGGGCTCTCCTACGAGCAGTACTTC

v_call: TRBV19
j_call: TRBJ2-1
clone_size: NA
d_call: NA
cdr3_aa: CASSIPGWDEQFF
cdr3_nt: TGTGCCAGTAGTATACCAGGGTGGGATGAGCAGTTCTTC

v_call: TRBV4-2
j_call: TRBJ1-4
clone_size: NA
d_call: NA
cdr3_aa: CASSVGQGNEKLFF
cdr3_nt: TGTGCCAGCAGCGTAGGGCAGGGGAATGAAAAACTGTTTTTT

v_call: TRBV5-4
j_call: TRBJ2-2
clone_size: NA
d_call: NA
cdr3_aa: CASSLEGAGELFF
cdr3_nt: TGTGCCAGCAGCTTAGAGGGGGCCGGGGAGCTGTTTTTT

v_call: TRBV27
j_call: TRBJ2-3
clone_size: NA
d_call: NA
cdr3_aa: CASSPDWGGRVVDTQYF
cdr3_nt: TGTGCCAGCAGTCCGGACTGGGGGGGCCGGGTGGTAGATACGCAGTATTTT

v_call: TRBV5-6
j_call: TRBJ1-2
clone_size: few
d_call: TRBD1
cdr3_aa: CASREGAFGYTF
cdr3_nt: TGTGCCAGCAGAGAGGGGGCGTTTGGCTACACCTTC

v_call: TRBV15
j_call: TRBJ1-5
clone_size: NA
d_call: NA
cdr3_aa: CATSREGATNQPQHF
cdr3_nt: TGTGCCACCAGCAGAGAAGGGGCTACCAATCAGCCCCAGCATTTT